Given below is one T cell receptor beta chain in context. The entry originates in a study of blood T cell repertoires in COVID-19. The V end lost 2 bases, the J end lost 9 bases, and 13 bases lay between the germline ends. This CDR3 spans 13 amino acids. Germline V lookup: CDR1 SEHNR, CDR2 FQNEAQ (reference sequence). Per the study methods: Scientists estimated how many nucleated cells there were by amplifying reference gene primers. Using immunoSEQ multiplex PCR, the repertoire was profiled, and TCRdb retains in-frame clones only, with some absent. Clonal size and the V and J genes are those of that table, whereas D and trimming came from the DNA. The sample comprises about 74,000 clones, around 70% of which are singletons, and around a fifth rests with the top ten.

The specimen sequenced was peripheral blood. This clonotype originated in a man between 65 and 85 years old with acute or convalescent COVID-19. This rearrangement joins TRBV7-9 to TRBJ2-5; tentative D call: TRBD2 (6 bases). CDR3 bases: TGTGCCAGCAGCTTAAGGGTGGGGGAGGCCCAGTACTTC. Protein product: CASSLRVGEAQYF. Supplemented by reference TRBV7-9 and TRBJ2-5, the full variable domain reads DTGVSQNPRHKITKRGQNVTFRCDPISEHNRLYWYRQTLGQGPEFLTYFQNEAQLEKSRLLSDRFSAERPKGSFSTLEIQRTEQGDSAMYLCASSLRVGEAQYFGPGTRLLVL.